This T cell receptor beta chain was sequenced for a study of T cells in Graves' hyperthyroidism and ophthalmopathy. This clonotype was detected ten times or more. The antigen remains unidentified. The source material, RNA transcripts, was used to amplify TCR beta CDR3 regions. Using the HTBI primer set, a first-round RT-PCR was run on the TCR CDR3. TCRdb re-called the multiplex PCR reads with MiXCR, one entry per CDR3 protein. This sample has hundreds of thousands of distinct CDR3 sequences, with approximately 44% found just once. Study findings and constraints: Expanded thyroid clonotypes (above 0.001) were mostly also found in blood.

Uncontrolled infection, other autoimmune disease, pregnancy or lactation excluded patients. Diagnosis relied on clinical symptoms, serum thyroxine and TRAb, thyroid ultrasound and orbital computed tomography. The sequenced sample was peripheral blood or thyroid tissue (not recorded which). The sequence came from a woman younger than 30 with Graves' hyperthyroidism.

CDR3 nucleotides: TGTGCCAGCAGTTTGGACATCCCTAACTATGGCTACACCTTC. Its protein is CASSLDIPNYGYTF. The chain uses TRBV7-9 and TRBJ1-2; D perhaps matches TRBD1 (5 bases). Per germline, CDR1 SEHNR and CDR2 FQNEAQ (reference sequence). The CDR3 extends over 14 amino acids. The V gene lost 6 bases and the J gene lost 0 bases, with 11 bases spanning the gap.